Reported below is one TCR beta chain. Trimming took 3 bases from V and 14 from J; bases not matched to a gene: 5. The CDR3 runs to 11 residues. Germline V lookup: CDR1 SQVTM, CDR2 ANQGSEA. This sample stems from a study of blood T cells in healthy people across ages. Every participating donor contributed about 10 milliliters of peripheral blood through a draw. For the second PCR, which ran for about 7 to 12 cycles, a sample-barcoded 5' primer and a J-beta primer mix were used. TCRdb called the 5' RACE reads again in MiXCR, with one record for every CDR3 protein. The sample lists around 1,800,000 distinct CDR3 sequences, 35% to 50% occurring once.

The source of this sequence is a human donor in good health. This chain links TRBV29-1 with TRBJ2-1; 9 bases line up with TRBD1. The sample was blood. The CDR3 sequence is CSVEKGQGKFF. The CDR3 region has the DNA TGCAGCGTTGAGAAGGGACAGGGAAAGTTCTTC.